A single sample is the source of the 2 T cell receptor beta chains below, sequenced in a study of T cells after posttransplantation cyclophosphamide. Here immunoSEQ multiplex PCR was the method, and the copy in TCRdb shows in-frame clones only, minus some. The specimen has under 45,000 clones, none found just once. Material for sequencing was PBMCs. The receptor source for this set is a man aged 30 to 39 in good health and a related stem cell transplant donor.

This clone was seen at least ten times. The V call is TRBV2, the J call TRBJ1-1; 8 bases fit TRBD1. CDR3 length: 14 residues. The germline CDR1 and CDR2 sequences are SNHLY and FYNNEI. The junction had 8 bases not matched to a gene; V was cut back by 6 bases and J by 5 bases. The CDR3 here is CASRRDRGNTEAFF. CDR3 bases: TGTGCCAGCAGACGTGACAGGGGAAATACTGAAGCTTTCTTT.

The chain carries TRBV9 and TRBJ2-5; D gene ambiguous. Germline V lookup: CDR1 SGDLS, CDR2 YYNGEE. V was trimmed by 4 bases and J by 5 bases, leaving 12 bases between them. CDR3 size: 13 residues. For the CDR3, the DNA is TGTGCCAGCAGCCTCTCCCTACAGGAGACCCAGTACTTC. Translated: CASSLSLQETQYF.